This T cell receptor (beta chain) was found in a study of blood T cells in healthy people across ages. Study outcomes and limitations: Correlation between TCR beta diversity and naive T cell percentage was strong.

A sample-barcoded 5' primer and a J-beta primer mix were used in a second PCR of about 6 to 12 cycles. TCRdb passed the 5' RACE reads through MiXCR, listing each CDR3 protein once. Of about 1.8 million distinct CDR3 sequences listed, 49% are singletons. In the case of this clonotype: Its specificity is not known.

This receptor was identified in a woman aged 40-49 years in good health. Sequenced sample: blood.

The CDR3 protein is CASSPDSARGETQYF. CDR3 in DNA: TGTGCCAGCAGCCCGGACTCGGCGAGGGGCGAGACCCAGTACTTC. The genes are TRBV7-2 and TRBJ2-5; D is tentatively TRBD1 or TRBD2 (5 bases each). CDR1 is SGHTA and CDR2 is FQGNSA in the germline V gene. V lost 5 bases and J lost 5, with 18 bases in between. CDR3 length: 15 amino acids.